This TCR beta chain was captured in a study of siplizumab effects on memory and regulatory T cells. General study results and limits: Treg origin accounted for an average of about 74% of mappable alloreactive CD4+ clones with siplizumab and under 30% in controls. Memory T cells appeared less diverse than naive cells, which seemed to contribute substantially to alloresponse.

As concerns this clone: Antigen: not known.

The V segment lost 1 base and the J segment 6 bases; nucleotides outside the gene matches: 8. Germline-derived CDR1 and CDR2 are LGHNT and FRNRAP. This CDR3 is built from 17 residues. In each sample, approximately 90,000 TCR templates were assayed. TCRdb keeps only in-frame clones here, not all; method: immunoSEQ multiplex PCR. The sample holds about 100,000 clones, under 95% seen once. The specimen sequenced was Tregs sorted from blood. This TCR derives from a human donor in good health. The chain joins TRBV12-5 to TRBJ2-7; TRBD2 agrees at 14 bases. The CDR3 nucleotides are TGTGCTAGTGGTTTGGCCCGACTAGCGGGAGGGCCCGGCGAGCAGTACTTC. Amino acid sequence: CASGLARLAGGPGEQYF.